This entry lists 25 T cell receptor beta chains sequenced from one sample in a study of T cell clonality in common variable immunodeficiency. Sequenced by immunoSEQ multiplex PCR; TCRdb stores in-frame clones only, minus some. The sample includes approximately 81,000 clones, none of them occurring once. The sequenced sample consisted of peripheral blood mononuclear cells. Receptors were obtained from a person between 18 and 75 years old in good health.

This clone was seen repeatedly, ten times or more. With the read ending 3 residues before the CDR3 end, the germline J gene is used to fill in that end. This chain links TRBV18 with TRBJ1-5, with D tentatively TRBD1 (6 bases). Trimming pared 3 bases from V and 3 bases from J, leaving 12 bases between. The CDR3 loop spans 15 amino acids. CDR1 is KGHSH, CDR2 LQKENI, per germline. The part of the CDR3 DNA that was read is TGTGCCAGCTCACCCTTCGGGGGGCTCAATCAGCCC. Residues: CASSPFGGLNQP. The full CDR3 protein reads CASSPFGGLNQPQHF.

In this sample, this clone turned up a few times. The sequence runs out 3 residues before the end of the CDR3; the remainder is reconstructed from the germline J gene. The chain links TRBV5-1 to TRBJ2-7; TRBD2 matches at 11 bases. The ends lost 7 bases at V and 5 bases at J; junction bases unmatched: 17. The CDR3 has 17 residues. CDR1 and CDR2 from the germline V gene are SGHRS and YFSETQ. Incomplete CDR3 DNA: TGCGCCAGCCGACCTCGGACTAGCGGGCCTGGAAGGAACGAG. This gives the protein CASRPRTSGPGRNE. The full CDR3 is CASRPRTSGPGRNEQYF.

In this sample, this clone turned up many times. The read is 3 residues too short to cover the CDR3 end, so that end is filled in from the germline J gene. The V call is TRBV15, the J call TRBJ2-7; 8 bases map to TRBD2. Germline V gene data show CDR1 as LNHNV and CDR2 as YYDKDF (reference sequence). This CDR3 has 15 residues. The junction had 10 bases not matched to a gene; V was cut back by 5 bases and J by 4 bases. The CDR3 loop is CATSGGGGLGYEQYF. The CDR3 bases that were read are TGTGCCACCAGCGGAGGCGGGGGGCTGGGGTACGAG.

This clone was counted ten times or more. Read coverage stops 3 residues before the CDR3 terminus; the germline J gene supplies the remainder. V usage is TRBV7-6 and J usage is TRBJ2-1; 8 nucleotides align to TRBD2. The CDR3 is made up of 14 amino acids. The V gene end was trimmed by 5 bases and the J gene end by 3 bases; junction bases not matched to a gene: 3. From germline, CDR1 is SGHVS and CDR2 FNYEAQ. The DNA read from the CDR3 is TGTGCCAGCAGCCCGACTAGCGTCTACAATGAG. It translates to CASSPTSVYNE. The complete CDR3 protein is CASSPTSVYNEQFF.

This clone showed up many times. Coverage ceases 3 residues before the CDR3 finishes, and the germline J gene fills in the end. V is TRBV5-6 and J is TRBJ2-7, with TRBD1 matching over 9 bases. Germline assignment: CDR1 SGHDT and CDR2 YYEEEE. The CDR3 is 15 residues long. The V gene end was trimmed by 3 bases and the J gene end by 3 bases; junction bases not matched to a gene: 7. The sequenced part of the CDR3 DNA is TGTGCCAGCAGCTACACCGGGACAGGGAACTACGAG. It specifies CASSYTGTGNYE. In full, the CDR3 reads CASSYTGTGNYEQYF.

Ten or more counts support this clone. From the germline J gene comes the end of the CDR3, since the read stops 3 residues before it. This sequence joins TRBV9 and TRBJ2-7; TRBD2 matches 11 bases. In germline, CDR1 is SGDLS, CDR2 YYNGEE. Trimming removed 4 bases from V and 0 bases from J; junction bases left unmatched: 3. The CDR3 extends over 15 amino acids. CDR3 DNA (partial): TGTGCCAGCAGCCGGGGACTAGCGGACTCCTACGAG. It codes for CASSRGLADSYE. The CDR3 reads in full as CASSRGLADSYEQYF. Combining the CDR3 with reference TRBV9 and TRBJ2-7 gives the whole variable domain DSGVTQTPKHLITATGQRVTLRCSPRSGDLSVYWYQQSLDQGLQFLIQYYNGEERAKGNILERFSAQQFPDLHSELNLSSLELGDSALYFCASSRGLADSYEQYFGPGTRLTVT.

This clone was recorded many times. The read falls 3 residues short of the CDR3 end, and the missing part is taken from the germline J gene. The rearrangement links TRBV7-2 to TRBJ2-3; a possible D gene is TRBD2 (6 bases). Germline V lookup: CDR1 SGHTA, CDR2 FQGNSA. Trimming cost V 6 bases and J 0 bases, with 10 bases left between them. The CDR3 has 14 amino acids. The CDR3 sequence is CASRQSGSTDTQYF. The sequenced part of the CDR3 DNA is TGTGCCAGCAGACAGAGCGGGAGCACAGATACG.

In its sample, this clone was seen many times. The read terminates 3 residues before the CDR3 end, so the remaining end is supplied by the germline J gene. The chain is built from TRBV7-6 and TRBJ2-5, with a weak D call TRBD2 (6 bases). This CDR3 contains 18 residues. V lost 0 bases to trimming and J lost 6 bases, with 23 bases between them. Germline values: CDR1 SGHVS, CDR2 FNYEAQ. CDR3 DNA (partial): TGTGCCAGCAGCTTAGCGGGGGGTTCGAGGGTGGGAAAGAAGACC. The encoded protein is CASSLAGGSRVGKKT. The whole CDR3 sequence is CASSLAGGSRVGKKTQYF.

This clone was detected many times. The read comes to an end 3 residues before the CDR3 does, leaving the germline J gene to fill in the end. The chain employs TRBV6-1 and TRBJ1-4, with a weak D call TRBD1 (5 bases). This CDR3 region has 15 residues. Per the germline V gene, CDR1 is MNHNS and CDR2 is SASEGT. The V end lost 3 bases, the J end lost 2 bases, and 10 bases lay between the germline ends. CDR3 bases read: TGTGCCAGCAGTGAGGGGGGGGTGACTAATGAAAAA. Its translation is CASSEGGVTNEK. In full, the CDR3 is CASSEGGVTNEKLFF.

This clone was seen repeatedly, ten times or more. From the germline J gene comes the end of the CDR3, since the read stops 3 residues before it. The chain has TRBV18 and TRBJ2-1, with 9 nucleotides matching TRBD1. The V and J ends lost 6 bases and 4 bases, in that order; junction bases with no gene match: 7. Germline V gene data show CDR1 as KGHSH and CDR2 as LQKENI. The CDR3 consists of 15 residues. CDR3 sequence reads: CASSLPDRGYNEQFF. The sequenced part of the CDR3 DNA is TGTGCCAGCTCGCTCCCGGACAGGGGATACAATGAG.

This clone has ten or more counts. The read ends 3 residues shy of where the CDR3 ends; the end is completed using the germline J gene. The chain carries TRBV2 and TRBJ2-5; no definite D call. V was shortened by 4 bases and J by 1 base, with 10 bases between the two germline ends. This CDR3 contains 14 residues. CDR1 and CDR2 from the germline V gene are SNHLY and FYNNEI. The CDR3 region is CASSVLGVQETQYF. The CDR3 bases that were read are TGTGCCAGCAGTGTGCTAGGAGTCCAAGAGACC. Combining the CDR3 with reference TRBV2 and TRBJ2-5 gives the whole variable domain EPEVTQTPSHQVTQMGQEVILRCVPISNHLYFYWYRQILGQKVEFLVSFYNNEISEKSEIFDDQFSVERPDGSNFTLKIRSTKLEDSAMYFCASSVLGVQETQYFGPGTRLLVL.

This clone was counted ten times or more. The read is 3 residues too short to cover the CDR3 end, so that end is filled in from the germline J gene. The chain recombines TRBV5-6 with TRBJ2-1, with D perhaps TRBD2 (6 bases). The V end was cut by 5 bases, the J end by 6 bases, with 12 bases between. Germline V lookup: CDR1 SGHDT, CDR2 YYEEEE. This CDR3 region has 13 residues. The sequenced CDR3 bases are TGTGCCAGCAGTCTGGAGGGACTCAATGAG. Residues: CASSLEGLNE. The entire CDR3 reads CASSLEGLNEQFF.

This clone came up many times. Read coverage stops 3 residues before the CDR3 terminus; the germline J gene supplies the remainder. The V call is TRBV20-1, the J call TRBJ2-7, with D maybe TRBD2 (5 bases). Germline V gene sequence: CDR1 DFQATT, CDR2 SNEGSKA (reference sequence). V was cut by 3 bases and J by 2 bases, with 14 bases left in between. The CDR3 has 14 amino acids. The DNA read from the CDR3 is TGCAGTGCTAGTCGGTCGGCGGGCCCCTACGAG. Its protein is CSASRSAGPYE. The entire CDR3 sequence reads CSASRSAGPYEQYF.

This clone was picked up many times. Read coverage stops 3 residues before the CDR3 terminus; the germline J gene supplies the remainder. This chain uses TRBV7-9 with TRBJ2-5; maybe TRBD1 (5 bases). The CDR3 contains 14 residues. Germline V gene data show CDR1 as SEHNR and CDR2 as FQNEAQ (reference sequence). Deletions cut 2 bases from V and 5 bases from J, with 12 bases between. The DNA read from the CDR3 is TGTGCCAGCAGCTTATCAGGGAATTGGGAGACC. It is translated as CASSLSGNWET. The full CDR3 reads CASSLSGNWETQYF.

This clone was detected many times. The read ends 3 residues before the CDR3 terminus; that terminus is restored from the germline J gene. This chain uses TRBV30 with TRBJ2-2; D unresolved. The CDR3 sequence is 14 residues long. Trimming removed 3 bases at V and 7 bases at J, with 15 bases between. The V gene's germline CDR1 is GTSNPN and CDR2 SVGIG (reference sequence). The CDR3 is CAWSPLVGVGELFF. The part of the CDR3 DNA that was read is TGTGCCTGGAGCCCCCTAGTGGGTGTCGGGGAG.

This clone was recorded many times. The sequenced fragment ends 3 residues before the CDR3 boundary, so the rest is inferred from the germline J gene. This chain links TRBV18 with TRBJ2-5; 15 bases align to TRBD2. This CDR3 spans 16 amino acids. The junction had 5 bases not matched to a gene; V was cut back by 2 bases and J by 7 bases. From germline, CDR1 is KGHSH and CDR2 LQKENI. The part of the CDR3 DNA that was read is TGTGCCAGCTCACCATCACCGGGACTAGCGGGAGGGACC. Its protein is CASSPSPGLAGGT. In full, the CDR3 is CASSPSPGLAGGTQYF.

This clone was seen at least ten times. The read terminates 3 residues ahead of where the CDR3 ends, so the germline J gene completes it. The rearrangement links TRBV7-2 to TRBJ2-1; a possible D gene is TRBD2 (5 bases). The CDR3 covers 12 residues. Germline V gene lookup returns CDR1 SGHTA and CDR2 FQGNSA. The V and J ends lost 11 bases and 9 bases respectively, with 17 bases between them. The CDR3 DNA, read in part, is TGTGCCCCGGGGTCCGGTATCGGTGAG. Protein sequence: CAPGSGIGE. Given in full, the CDR3 is CAPGSGIGEQFF.

This clone was observed many times. The sequence runs out 3 residues before the end of the CDR3; the remainder is reconstructed from the germline J gene. This chain connects TRBV5-1 to TRBJ2-2; 12 bases agree with TRBD2. The CDR3 has 17 residues. J lost 4 bases, V lost 2 bases, and 6 bases had no gene match. Germline CDR1 is SGHRS and CDR2 is YFSETQ. This chain's CDR3 is CASSFSVTSGSTGELFF. CDR3 DNA (partial): TGCGCCAGCAGCTTCTCAGTGACTAGCGGGAGCACCGGGGAG.

This clone has a count of ten or more. Read data end 3 residues before the CDR3 end; the end is taken from the germline J gene. The genes are TRBV7-3 and TRBJ1-4; TRBD1 matches 9 bases. Germline values: CDR1 SGHTA, CDR2 FQGTGA. The CDR3 totals 15 residues. CDR3 DNA (partial): TGTGCCAGCAGCTTAGGGGGACAGGGCGATAAGAAA. Residues: CASSLGGQGDKK. The whole CDR3 protein is CASSLGGQGDKKLFF.

This clone was observed many times. The CDR3 extends 3 residues past the end of the read, so its final part is completed from the germline J gene. The V and J genes are TRBV6-2 or TRBV6-3 and TRBJ2-3; perhaps TRBD2 as D (5 bases). This CDR3 is 13 amino acids long. Germline V gives CDR1 MNHEY, CDR2 SVGEGT. The germline V and J ends were trimmed by 5 bases and 6 bases, with 12 bases remaining between them. The CDR3 bases that were read are TGTGCCAGCAGTACCCAGGACTGGGATACG. It yields the protein CASSTQDWDT. The entire CDR3 reads CASSTQDWDTQYF.

This clone was recorded many times. Here the CDR3 reads CASLALVKQGAREQFF. CDR3 DNA, as far as it was read: TGTGCCAGCCTGGCTTTAGTCAAACAGGGGGCGCGTGAG. This chain links TRBV6-2 or TRBV6-3 with TRBJ2-1, with TRBD1 identical over 9 bases. The sequenced fragment ends 3 residues before the CDR3 boundary, so the rest is inferred from the germline J gene. CDR1 and CDR2 from the germline V gene are MNHEY and SVGEGT. V was clipped by 8 bases and J by 9 bases; unmatched bases: 17. This CDR3 comprises 16 residues.

This clone was seen many times. The read ends 3 residues early relative to the CDR3; the germline J gene fills the gap. This rearrangement joins TRBV10-3 to TRBJ2-7; perhaps TRBD2 as D (5 bases). CDR1 is ENHRY, CDR2 SYGVKD, per germline. The CDR3 length is 15 residues. V was shortened by 0 bases and J by 2 bases, with 11 bases between the two germline ends. The part of the CDR3 DNA that was read is TGTGCCATCAGTGAGTCCGGGGTGTCAACCTACGAG. Translating it yields CAISESGVSTYE. The full CDR3 protein reads CAISESGVSTYEQYF.

This clone has a count of ten or more. The read terminates 3 residues before the CDR3 end, so the remaining end is supplied by the germline J gene. J is TRBJ2-2 and V is TRBV20-1; D perhaps matches TRBD1 (5 bases). The V and J ends lost 0 bases and 3 bases respectively, with 5 bases between them. Per germline, CDR1 DFQATT and CDR2 SNEGSKA (reference sequence). The CDR3 has 13 residues. CDR3 DNA, as far as it was read: TGCAGTGCTAGAGACAGGGACACCGGGGAG. This codes for CSARDRDTGE. The whole CDR3 region reads CSARDRDTGELFF.

This clone was found many times. The read stops 3 residues short of the end of the CDR3; the missing end is completed from the germline J gene. This chain uses TRBV2 with TRBJ1-2, with TRBD1 matching over 9 bases. The ends lost 4 bases at V and 3 bases at J; junction bases unmatched: 3. Germline V gene sequence: CDR1 SNHLY, CDR2 FYNNEI. This CDR3 is built from 14 residues. CDR3 sequence: CASSVDRGDYGYTF. The sequenced CDR3 bases are TGTGCCAGCAGTGTAGACAGGGGGGACTATGGC.

This clone was found many times. With the read ending 3 residues before the CDR3 end, the germline J gene is used to fill in that end. The chain couples TRBV7-6 to TRBJ1-1, with TRBD1 matching over 7 bases. Germline CDR1 is SGHVS and CDR2 is FNYEAQ. Trimming removed 1 base from V and 4 bases from J; junction bases left unmatched: 6. This CDR3 comprises 15 residues. This CDR3 is CASSLGRGGITEAFF. CDR3 DNA, as far as it was read: TGTGCCAGCAGCTTAGGGAGAGGGGGCATCACTGAA.